These 18 T cell receptor beta chains were all obtained from the same sample, sequenced in a study of post-analysis software for immune sequencing data. Unique molecular identifiers were present in the TCR beta cDNA libraries. Each CDR3 protein gets one entry after TCRdb re-called the PCR reads with MiXCR. The sample consists of fewer than 850,000 distinct CDR3 sequences, roughly 46% of them appearing once. Overall study results and limits: Five or six TRBV segments, TRBV5-6, TRBV5-1 and TRBV20-1 among them, were found more frequent in patients than controls.

These receptors have no identified antigens. The specimen was blood. These receptors came from a girl aged 10-17 years with multiple sclerosis.

This clonotype came up a few times. The chain employs TRBV28 and TRBJ2-4; D unresolved. The CDR3 has 16 residues. Germline assignment: CDR1 MDHEN and CDR2 SYDVKM. Trimming cost V 5 bases and J 0 bases, with 14 bases left between them. The CDR3: CASSAPDALAKNIQYF. The DNA of the CDR3 is TGTGCCAGCAGTGCGCCTGACGCCCTAGCCAAAAACATTCAGTACTTC.

This clonotype was seen many times. The CDR3 DNA reads as TGTGCCATCAGTGAGGGGAGACAGGGGAACACTGAAGCTTTCTTT. Translation: CAISEGRQGNTEAFF. The J gene is TRBJ1-1, the V gene TRBV10-3; 7 positions match TRBD1. Losses at the gene ends were 2 bases for V and 1 base for J; bases not matched to a gene: 4. Looked up from germline, CDR1 is ENHRY and CDR2 is SYGVKD. CDR3 length equals 15 residues.

The V and J genes are TRBV12-3 or TRBV12-4 and TRBJ2-1, with TRBD2 identical over 7 bases. V lost 3 bases, J lost 8 bases, and 13 bases stayed unmatched. The length of the CDR3 is 16 residues. The CDR3 region is CASSLVGRERGDEQFF. Written as DNA, the CDR3 is TGTGCCAGCAGTTTGGTTGGGAGGGAACGGGGCGATGAGCAGTTCTTC.

This clonotype was seen more than once but under ten times. Here the CDR3 reads CASSLTSTGQETQYF. DNA of the CDR3: TGTGCCAGCAGCCTAACTTCGACAGGGCAGGAGACCCAGTACTTC. This chain joins TRBV7-8 and TRBJ2-5, with 7 bases identical to TRBD1. CDR3 size: 15 residues. CDR1 and CDR2 (germline): SGHVS, FQNEAQ. V trimming: 5 bases; J trimming: 5 bases; junction bases outside the gene matches: 11.

The chain recombines TRBV3-1 with TRBJ1-2, with D perhaps TRBD1 (5 bases). The CDR3 sequence is 11 residues long. The V gene lost 4 bases and the J gene lost 5 bases, with 5 bases spanning the gap. Germline V gives CDR1 LGHDT, CDR2 YNNKEL (reference sequence). The CDR3 region has the DNA TGTGCCAGCAGCCGGGGGTATGGCTACACCTTC. Translated, it gives CASSRGYGYTF.

This clonotype has more than one count but fewer than ten. The chain combines TRBV7-2 with TRBJ2-7, with D maybe TRBD2 (6 bases). The ends were cut back, 3 bases at V and 3 bases at J, with 21 bases in the middle. The CDR3 covers 17 residues. Germline V gene lookup returns CDR1 SGHTA and CDR2 FQGNSA. CDR3 sequence (DNA): TGTGCCAGCAGCTTGGGGAGTTACGGCGGGACCTTCTACGAGCAGTACTTC. It translates to CASSLGSYGGTFYEQYF.

This chain links TRBV12-3 or TRBV12-4 with TRBJ1-4, with a weak D call TRBD1 (6 bases). V was shortened by 3 bases and J by 2 bases, with 16 bases between the two germline ends. The CDR3 is 17 amino acids. As DNA, the CDR3 is TGTGCCAGCAGTTTGCATCTGGGGGGGGCTACTAATGAAAAACTGTTTTTT. This encodes CASSLHLGGATNEKLFF.

The chain recombines TRBV13 with TRBJ2-3; 9 nucleotides line up with TRBD1. The CDR3 covers 17 residues. Germline V gene lookup returns CDR1 PRHDT and CDR2 FYEKMQ (reference sequence). With 5 bases clipped from V and 2 bases from J, the junction kept 11 bases outside the gene matches. As DNA, the CDR3 is TGTGCCAGCAGCCCAAGCGACGGGACAGGGTACACAGATACGCAGTATTTT. Amino acids: CASSPSDGTGYTDTQYF.

To note about this clonotype: The junction differs from germline at one of its ends, possibly a read error. V usage is TRBV3-1 and J usage is TRBJ2-5; 10 nucleotides match TRBD2. The CDR3 runs 17 residues. From germline, CDR1 is LGHDT and CDR2 YNNKEL (reference sequence). CDR3 loop: CASIQDTSGKRGETQYF. In nucleotides, the CDR3 is TGTGCCAGCATCCAAGATACTAGCGGGAAAAGGGGAGAGACCCAGTACTTC.

V and J are TRBV20-1 and TRBJ1-6; D is unclear. Trimming cost V 1 base and J 8 bases, with 18 bases left between them. CDR1 is DFQATT and CDR2 is SNEGSKA in the germline V gene (reference sequence). The CDR3 loop spans 16 amino acids. CDR3 loop: CSARGGMGVRDSPLHF. For the CDR3, the DNA is TGCAGTGCTAGAGGGGGTATGGGCGTTCGAGATTCACCCCTCCACTTT.

The rearrangement uses TRBV3-1 and TRBJ1-5; D possibly corresponds to TRBD1 (5 bases). With 0 bases removed from V and 5 bases from J, the gap between germline ends came to 17 bases. The germline V gene encodes CDR1 LGHDT and CDR2 YNNKEL (reference sequence). The CDR3 runs 17 residues. The CDR3 sequence: CASSQDPTGTDDQPQHF. The CDR3 bases are TGTGCCAGCAGCCAAGACCCGACCGGGACGGATGATCAGCCCCAGCATTTT.

This chain uses TRBV11-2 with TRBJ2-7; D might be TRBD1 or TRBD2, each matching 6 bases. The CDR3 is 16 amino acids. Germline-derived CDR1 and CDR2 are SGHAT and FQNNGV. V dropped 2 bases and J dropped 1 base, with 15 bases sitting between them. CDR3 loop: CASSLYGGGGSYEQYF. CDR3 in DNA: TGTGCCAGCAGCTTATATGGTGGAGGGGGGTCCTACGAGCAGTACTTC. Full variable domain (missing parts from reference TRBV11-2 and TRBJ2-7): EAGVAQSPRYKIIEKRQSVAFWCNPISGHATLYWYQQILGQGPKLLIQFQNNGVVDDSQLPKDRFSAERLKGVDSTLKIQPAKLEDSAVYLCASSLYGGGGSYEQYFGPGTRLTVT.

The genes are TRBV29-1 and TRBJ2-4; 8 bases match TRBD1. Germline CDR1 SQVTM, CDR2 ANQGSEA. CDR3 length: 11 amino acids. The ends lost 6 bases at V and 6 bases at J; junction bases unmatched: 1. The CDR3 protein is CSVDRGNIQYF. As DNA, the CDR3 is TGCAGCGTCGACAGGGGAAACATTCAGTACTTC. The variable domain in full, with the rest retrieved from reference TRBV29-1 and TRBJ2-4, is SAVISQKPSRDICQRGTSLTIQCQVDSQVTMMFWYRQQPGQSLTLIATANQGSEATYESGFVIDKFPISRPNLTFSTLTVSNMSPEDSSIYLCSVDRGNIQYFGAGTRLSVL.

The chain employs TRBV20-1 and TRBJ2-1, with 11 positions matching TRBD1. CDR1 and CDR2 from the germline V gene are DFQATT and SNEGSKA (reference sequence). The trim removed 5 bases at V and 12 bases at J, leaving 3 bases unmatched. The CDR3 is 11 amino acids. CDR3 protein: CSAPGTGGQFF. The CDR3 DNA follows: TGCAGTGCTCCCGGGACAGGGGGGCAGTTCTTC.

This clonotype was picked up a small number of times. V usage is TRBV27 and J usage is TRBJ1-5; D uncertain. The CDR3 is 15 amino acids. The germline V and J ends were trimmed by 2 bases and 3 bases, with 11 bases remaining between them. From germline, CDR1 is MNHEY and CDR2 SMNVEV (reference sequence). In DNA form, the CDR3 reads TGTGCCAGCAGTTTAGCCGGTGGGTTCAATCAGCCCCAGCATTTT. It encodes CASSLAGGFNQPQHF.

V gene TRBV7-2 combines with J gene TRBJ2-1; 8 bases agree with TRBD2. Looked up from germline, CDR1 is SGHTA and CDR2 is FQGNSA. The trim removed 1 base at V and 4 bases at J, leaving 6 bases unmatched. The CDR3 runs to 16 residues. Here the CDR3 reads CASSLDPGLEYNEQFF. The CDR3, as DNA: TGTGCCAGCAGCTTAGATCCGGGACTAGAGTACAATGAGCAGTTCTTC.

The chain employs TRBV7-2 and TRBJ1-1; TRBD1 matches 7 bases. Germline assignment: CDR1 SGHTA and CDR2 FQGNSA. The trim removed 5 bases at V and 5 bases at J, leaving 14 bases unmatched. The CDR3 length is 16 residues. The CDR3 region is CASSPGQAFLRTEAFF. In DNA, the CDR3 is TGTGCCAGCAGCCCCGGACAGGCCTTTCTTAGAACTGAAGCTTTCTTT.

The rearrangement uses TRBV14 and TRBJ2-2, with 13 bases fitting TRBD2. V lost 2 bases to trimming and J lost 3 bases; unmatched junction nucleotides: 9. Germline V gene lookup returns CDR1 SGHDN and CDR2 FVKESK. There are 19 residues in the CDR3. The CDR3 DNA sequence: TGTGCCAGCAGCCAAACCGGGACTAGCGGGATTCGGGACACCGGGGAGCTGTTTTTT. It translates to CASSQTGTSGIRDTGELFF.